What follows is one T cell receptor (beta chain) and its context. A read error may produce the germline difference seen at one junction end. CDR1 is GTSNPN, CDR2 SVGIG, per germline (reference sequence). This CDR3 region has 14 residues. The sample is drawn from a study of CD8 T cell repertoires and HIV-1 epitope variants. Sequenced by immunoSEQ multiplex PCR; TCRdb stores in-frame clones only, minus some. This sample has under 100,000 clones, with around 75% found just once. V and J are TRBV30 and TRBJ2-4; weak D call: TRBD2 (6 bases). Source material: uncultured baseline CD8+ T cells from peripheral blood mononuclear cells (PBMCs). The sequence came from a male donor with HIV. Here the CDR3 reads CAWTLGGSPTYPLF. The CDR3 DNA reads as TGTGCCTGGACTCTCGGGGGTAGCCCCACTTATCCCCTATTC.